Below, 13 T cell receptor beta chains from the same sample are listed, as sequenced in a study of T cell changes during pregnancy in multiple sclerosis. Sequencing used immunoSEQ multiplex PCR; TCRdb keeps in-frame clones, though not all of them. This table holds 50,000 to 75,000 clones, about 94% found once. Sequencing was performed on CD8+ T cells from peripheral blood mononuclear cells, taken in the third trimester of pregnancy. The receptor source for this set is a female donor with multiple sclerosis, enrolled in a pregnancy study.

A single count supports this clone. The chain employs TRBV5-6 and TRBJ1-5, with D unclear. The ends were cut back, 0 bases at V and 3 bases at J, with 7 bases in the middle. Germline V lookup: CDR1 SGHDT, CDR2 YYEEEE. The CDR3 is made up of 14 amino acids. CDR3 region: CASSLGGLNQPQHF. The DNA for the CDR3 is TGTGCCAGCAGCTTGGGTGGGCTCAATCAGCCCCAGCATTTT.

In its sample, this clone was seen a few times. The rearrangement joins TRBV11-2 to TRBJ2-7; TRBD2 is a possible D gene (6 bases). The CDR3 is 12 amino acids. Trimming removed 3 bases from V and 5 bases from J, with 8 bases in between. Germline V gene data show CDR1 as SGHAT and CDR2 as FQNNGV. Here the CDR3 reads CASSFWGDEQYF. The DNA for the CDR3 is TGTGCCAGCAGCTTTTGGGGGGACGAGCAGTACTTC.

J is TRBJ2-1 and V is TRBV15; D uncertain. Germline V gene data show CDR1 as LNHNV and CDR2 as YYDKDF (reference sequence). The ends were cut back, 0 bases at V and 3 bases at J, with 9 bases in the middle. The CDR3 covers 15 residues. CDR3 bases: TGTGCCACCAGCAGAGATGGGCTTAACTACAATGAGCAGTTCTTC. It codes for CATSRDGLNYNEQFF.

The V gene is TRBV11-2, the J gene TRBJ2-3; a weak D match, TRBD2 (6 bases). V shed 6 bases and J shed 1 base, with 14 bases lying between them. Germline V gene data show CDR1 as SGHAT and CDR2 as FQNNGV. This CDR3 has 15 amino acids. The CDR3 region is CASRMDGGGTDTQYF. CDR3 in DNA: TGTGCCAGCAGGATGGACGGGGGAGGCACAGATACGCAGTATTTT.

The chain has TRBV12-5 and TRBJ1-4; 11 bases line up with TRBD1. The CDR3 consists of 17 residues. The V gene end was trimmed by 0 bases and the J gene end by 8 bases; junction bases not matched to a gene: 8. Germline-derived CDR1 and CDR2 are LGHNT and FRNRAP. The CDR3 DNA reads TGTGCTAGTGGTTTGGTATCGGGGACAGGGGGTCGGGAAAAACTGTTTTTT. Amino acid sequence: CASGLVSGTGGREKLFF.

The chain recombines TRBV6-4 with TRBJ2-1; TRBD2 matches 9 bases. The CDR3 is 15 residues long. From germline, CDR1 is MRHNA and CDR2 SNTAGT. Trimming took 2 bases from V and 7 from J; bases not matched to a gene: 6. The CDR3 DNA is TGTGCCAGCAGTGACACGGTAGCGGGAGTTAATGAGCAGTTCTTC. The encoded protein is CASSDTVAGVNEQFF.

This chain connects TRBV28 to TRBJ1-5; no definite D call. Trimming took off 7 bases at V and 1 base at J, with 20 bases between the two ends. The CDR3 is made up of 17 amino acids. Looked up from germline, CDR1 is MDHEN and CDR2 is SYDVKM. The chain's CDR3 is CASTLGIIYSSNQPQHF. For the CDR3, the DNA is TGTGCCAGCACCTTGGGCATTATCTATTCGAGCAATCAGCCCCAGCATTTT.

The V gene is TRBV7-2, the J gene TRBJ1-1; 7 bases fit TRBD1. The CDR3 spans 16 residues. Looked up from germline, CDR1 is SGHTA and CDR2 is FQGNSA. The V segment lost 7 bases and the J segment 0 bases; nucleotides outside the gene matches: 11. CDR3 amino acids: CASTSIYRGMNTEAFF. The CDR3 nucleotides are TGTGCCAGCACCTCTATTTACAGGGGAATGAACACTGAAGCTTTCTTT.

This clone appeared once. This sample includes further DNA sequences coding for the same CDR3. The chain recombines TRBV27 with TRBJ1-5; D possibly corresponds to TRBD1 (5 bases). This CDR3 comprises 14 residues. CDR1 is MNHEY and CDR2 is SMNVEV in the germline V gene (reference sequence). V was cut by 0 bases and J by 7 bases, with 10 bases left in between. As DNA, the CDR3 is TGTGCCAGCAGTTTATCCAGGGTTGGCCAGCCCCAGCATTTT. Translation gives CASSLSRVGQPQHF.

This rearrangement joins TRBV4-1 to TRBJ1-2; D gene ambiguous. The CDR3 contains 15 residues. Trimming left V 0 bases short and J 5 bases short, with 13 bases between. CDR1 is MGHRA, CDR2 YSYEKL, per germline. The CDR3 is CASSQELGGGYGYTF. CDR3 in DNA: TGCGCCAGCAGCCAAGAATTAGGAGGCGGGTATGGCTACACCTTC.

The chain recombines TRBV19 with TRBJ2-7, with unresolved D. Per germline, CDR1 LNHDA and CDR2 SQIVND (reference sequence). The CDR3 is 12 residues long. The V and J ends lost 3 bases and 2 bases respectively, with 5 bases between them. The CDR3 here is CASSISAYEQYF. In nucleotides, the CDR3 is TGTGCCAGTAGTATCTCCGCCTACGAGCAGTACTTC.

This clone was observed once. The chain carries TRBV5-4 and TRBJ2-3; 7 bases line up with TRBD2. This CDR3 region has 13 residues. With 4 bases clipped from V and 9 bases from J, the junction kept 8 bases outside the gene matches. Per germline, CDR1 SGHNT and CDR2 YYREEE (reference sequence). The DNA of the CDR3 is TGTGCCAGCAGCACAAGGACTAGTTTGACGCAGTATTTT. Residues: CASSTRTSLTQYF.

The V call is TRBV5-5, the J call TRBJ1-1; a possible D gene is TRBD1 (6 bases). The CDR3 loop spans 15 amino acids. V was shortened by 0 bases and J by 0 bases, with 9 bases between the two germline ends. CDR1 and CDR2 from the germline V gene are SGHKS and YYEKEE (reference sequence). The CDR3 DNA sequence: TGTGCCAGCAGCTTGGTTCGGACAGTGAACACTGAAGCTTTCTTT. Its translation: CASSLVRTVNTEAFF.